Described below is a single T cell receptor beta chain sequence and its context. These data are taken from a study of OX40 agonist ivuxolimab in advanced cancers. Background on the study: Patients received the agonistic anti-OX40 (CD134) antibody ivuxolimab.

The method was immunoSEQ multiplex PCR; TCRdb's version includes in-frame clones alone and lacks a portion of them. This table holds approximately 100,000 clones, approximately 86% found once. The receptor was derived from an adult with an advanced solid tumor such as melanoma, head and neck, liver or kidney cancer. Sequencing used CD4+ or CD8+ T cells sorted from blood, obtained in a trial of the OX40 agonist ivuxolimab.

CDR3 sequence reads: CASSWLAGTNEQFF. CDR3 coding DNA: TGTGCCAGCAGCTGGCTAGCGGGAACGAATGAGCAGTTCTTC. This chain uses TRBV28 with TRBJ2-1; 9 bases are shared with TRBD2. V shed 6 bases and J 7 bases; nucleotides not matched to a gene: 7. Germline V gives CDR1 MDHEN, CDR2 SYDVKM. CDR3 length: 14 residues.